One and the same sample provided the 16 T cell receptor beta chains below, sequenced in a study of siplizumab effects on memory and regulatory T cells. Measured with immunoSEQ multiplex PCR; TCRdb has only the in-frame clones, and not every one. The repertoire holds tens of thousands of clones, with around 96% as singletons. Sequenced: naive CD8+ T cells sorted from blood. Every receptor here comes from a human donor in good health.

This rearrangement joins TRBV6-5 to TRBJ1-4, with unresolved D. Germline CDR1 MNHEY, CDR2 SVGAGI. This CDR3 is built from 11 residues. Trimming pared 2 bases from V and 8 bases from J, leaving 3 bases between. Here the CDR3 DNA reads TGTGCCAGCAGTTACCAGGAAAAACTGTTTTTT. Residues: CASSYQEKLFF.

The genes are TRBV27 and TRBJ2-5, with TRBD1 matching over 9 bases. CDR1 is MNHEY and CDR2 is SMNVEV in the germline V gene (reference sequence). CDR3 length equals 16 residues. V trimming: 5 bases; J trimming: 3 bases; junction bases outside the gene matches: 10. The DNA of the CDR3 is TGTGCCAGCAGTCTCTACAGGGACAGGGTAAAAGAGACCCAGTACTTC. This sequence encodes CASSLYRDRVKETQYF.

The chain employs TRBV27 and TRBJ2-3; D is possibly TRBD1 or TRBD2 (7 bases each). Looked up from germline, CDR1 is MNHEY and CDR2 is SMNVEV (reference sequence). Trimming left V 0 bases short and J 3 bases short, with 13 bases between. The CDR3 length is 16 residues. CDR3 residues: CASSLSIRGGTDTQYF. DNA for the CDR3: TGTGCCAGCAGTTTATCGATCAGGGGGGGGACAGATACGCAGTATTTT.

The chain links TRBV29-1 to TRBJ2-3; TRBD2 matches at 11 bases. The CDR3 consists of 14 residues. The V gene end was trimmed by 8 bases and the J gene end by 5 bases; junction bases not matched to a gene: 9. Germline-derived CDR1 and CDR2 are SQVTM and ANQGSEA. CDR3 loop: CSPSLAGGGDTQYF. The CDR3 DNA sequence: TGCAGCCCTAGTCTAGCGGGGGGCGGAGATACGCAGTATTTT.

This clone was seen once. The rearrangement joins TRBV10-2 to TRBJ2-5, with 9 bases lining up with TRBD2. Germline lookup yields CDR1 WSHSY and CDR2 SAAADI. Trimming at V came to 2 bases and at J to 5 bases, leaving 6 bases not matched to a gene. This CDR3 is 15 amino acids long. CDR3 region: CASSEPGTSWETQYF. Here the CDR3 DNA reads TGCGCCAGCAGTGAGCCGGGGACTAGCTGGGAGACCCAGTACTTC.

The J gene is TRBJ2-3, the V gene TRBV7-9; possible D gene TRBD2, 5 bases. CDR1 is SEHNR and CDR2 is FQNEAQ in the germline V gene (reference sequence). The CDR3 spans 15 residues. With 4 bases removed from V and 4 bases from J, the gap between germline ends came to 15 bases. The CDR3, as DNA: TGTGCCAGCAGCTCTTACCTCCAGGAGGCAGATACGCAGTATTTT. Translating it yields CASSSYLQEADTQYF.

This rearrangement joins TRBV27 to TRBJ2-1, with TRBD2 matching over 9 bases. Looked up from germline, CDR1 is MNHEY and CDR2 is SMNVEV (reference sequence). With V trimmed by 2 bases and J by 4 bases, 3 bases remained unmatched. The CDR3 is 15 residues long. The CDR3: CASSLSGGHYNEQFF. CDR3 coding DNA: TGTGCCAGCAGTTTAAGCGGGGGGCATTACAATGAGCAGTTCTTC.

The chain couples TRBV19 to TRBJ1-1; D call uncertain. V was shortened by 3 bases and J by 1 base, with 15 bases between the two germline ends. Germline V gene data show CDR1 as LNHDA and CDR2 as SQIVND (reference sequence). The CDR3 totals 16 residues. Here the CDR3 reads CASSIPYIDGNTEAFF. In DNA form, the CDR3 reads TGTGCCAGTAGTATCCCATATATTGACGGGAACACTGAAGCTTTCTTT.

The chain carries TRBV9 and TRBJ2-3; 11 bases align to TRBD2. Looked up from germline, CDR1 is SGDLS and CDR2 is YYNGEE. V dropped 0 bases and J dropped 5; count of bases not matched to a gene: 5. The CDR3 is 16 amino acids. CDR3 sequence (DNA): TGTGCCAGCAGCGTAGTAGCGGGGGGGCTGTTAGATACGCAGTATTTT. This sequence encodes CASSVVAGGLLDTQYF.

The V gene is TRBV11-2, the J gene TRBJ1-1; no firm D call. This CDR3 has 12 residues. Germline-derived CDR1 and CDR2 are SGHAT and FQNNGV. V was trimmed by 3 bases and J by 7 bases, leaving 9 bases between them. This CDR3 reads CASSFDDGEAFF. The CDR3 DNA follows: TGTGCCAGCAGCTTTGACGACGGTGAAGCTTTCTTT. The variable domain in full, completed from reference TRBV11-2 and TRBJ1-1, reads EAGVAQSPRYKIIEKRQSVAFWCNPISGHATLYWYQQILGQGPKLLIQFQNNGVVDDSQLPKDRFSAERLKGVDSTLKIQPAKLEDSAVYLCASSFDDGEAFFGQGTRLTVV.

This chain links TRBV27 with TRBJ2-1; D is perhaps TRBD1 (6 bases). V lost 4 bases, J lost 10 bases, and 11 bases lay in between. CDR1 and CDR2 (germline): MNHEY, SMNVEV (reference sequence). The CDR3 is made up of 12 amino acids. Here the CDR3 DNA reads TGTGCCAGCAGTTCGGTCCAGGGGGAGCAGTTCTTC. Its translation: CASSSVQGEQFF.

The chain joins TRBV29-1 to TRBJ1-3; TRBD1 agrees at 8 bases. V trimming: 3 bases; J trimming: 4 bases; junction bases outside the gene matches: 5. The CDR3 runs to 14 residues. Germline values: CDR1 SQVTM, CDR2 ANQGSEA. CDR3: CSVDETGAGNTIYF. DNA for the CDR3: TGCAGCGTTGACGAGACAGGGGCGGGAAACACCATATATTTT.

This chain uses TRBV19 with TRBJ2-5; no clear D gene. Germline V gene sequence: CDR1 LNHDA, CDR2 SQIVND (reference sequence). The CDR3 contains 11 residues. Trimming left V 7 bases short and J 5 bases short, with 8 bases between. CDR3 amino acids: CASNRGETQYF. Here the CDR3 DNA reads TGTGCCAGTAATCGTGGGGAGACCCAGTACTTC.

The chain carries TRBV7-9 and TRBJ2-1; D perhaps matches TRBD2 (6 bases). CDR3 length equals 14 residues. V lost 7 bases, J lost 8 bases, and 18 bases lay in between. Germline V gene lookup returns CDR1 SEHNR and CDR2 FQNEAQ (reference sequence). The CDR3 protein is CASTRQSGSDEQFF. In DNA, the CDR3 is TGTGCCAGCACCCGACAGTCCGGGAGTGATGAGCAGTTCTTC.

The V gene is TRBV6-5, the J gene TRBJ1-5; 7 bases agree with TRBD1. There are 14 residues in the CDR3. V trimming: 5 bases; J trimming: 2 bases; junction bases outside the gene matches: 3. Germline assignment: CDR1 MNHEY and CDR2 SVGAGI. CDR3 coding DNA: TGTGCCAGCAGTGACGGGACAGGCAATCAGCCCCAGCATTTT. As protein: CASSDGTGNQPQHF.

J is TRBJ1-3 and V is TRBV6-5; D is undetermined. V was clipped by 4 bases and J by 0 bases, with 7 bases between them. In germline, CDR1 is MNHEY, CDR2 SVGAGI. CDR3 length equals 14 residues. The CDR3 reads CASSLGLSGNTIYF. CDR3 DNA sequence: TGTGCCAGCAGTTTAGGGCTCTCTGGAAACACCATATATTTT.